The rows below give T cell receptor beta chains drawn from one sample of a study of regulatory T cells in long-lasting Graves disease. TCRdb re-derived calls from the multiplex PCR reads in MiXCR, one entry per CDR3 protein. Of 700,000 or so distinct CDR3 sequences in the sample, about 32% were seen once. The source material was peripheral blood mononuclear cells (PBMCs), sampled when the disease was refractory, from a patient treated with antithyroid drugs. Receptor source: a female donor with Graves disease. Each CDR3 is given with its conserved first and last residue. D genes are given only for firm matches. Some rows have no size entry. The others give once, few or many, or a class for an expanded clone.

clone_size j_call d_call v_call cdr3_aa cdr3_nt
- TRBJ1-5 - TRBV28 CASSFGAGLSNQPQHF TGTGCCAGCAGTTTTGGGGCAGGGCTGAGCAATCAGCCCCAGCATTTT
many TRBJ1-2 - TRBV2 CASSEGLGSYGYTF TGTGCCAGCAGTGAAGGGCTGGGCTCCTATGGCTACACCTTC
many TRBJ2-7 TRBD2 TRBV12-3/TRBV12-4 CASSFRTSAREQYF TGTGCCAGCAGTTTCCGAACTAGCGCTCGGGAGCAGTACTTC
few TRBJ1-1 - TRBV29-1 CSVKTGITEAFF TGCAGCGTAAAAACAGGGATCACTGAAGCTTTCTTT
- TRBJ2-7 - TRBV6-1 CASQTRGGSYEQYF TGTGCCAGCCAAACCCGAGGGGGGTCCTACGAGCAGTACTTC
- TRBJ1-4 - TRBV28 CASSLPGRYEKLFF TGTGCCAGCAGTTTACCCGGGAGATATGAAAAACTGTTTTTT
- TRBJ1-2 TRBD1 TRBV14 CASSPPAGGPYGYTF TGTGCCAGCAGCCCCCCAGCAGGGGGGCCTTATGGCTACACCTTC
few TRBJ1-1 - TRBV30 CAGRGLLTEAFF TGTGCCGGCCGGGGCCTACTAACTGAAGCTTTCTTT
many TRBJ2-7 TRBD2 TRBV12-3/TRBV12-4 CASSQLAGGSYEQYF TGTGCCAGCAGTCAACTAGCGGGAGGGTCCTACGAGCAGTACTTC
- TRBJ2-7 TRBD1 TRBV5-1 CASSLSGTDIYEQYF TGCGCCAGCAGCTTATCCGGGACAGATATCTACGAGCAGTACTTC
- TRBJ2-3 TRBD1 TRBV28 CASRIPGQQFSTDTQYF TGTGCCAGCAGGATACCGGGACAGCAATTTAGCACAGATACGCAGTATTTT
once TRBJ1-2 - TRBV14 CASSQLSQGYGYTF TGTGCCAGCAGCCAACTCAGCCAAGGATATGGCTACACCTTC
few TRBJ2-4 TRBD1 TRBV20-1 CSASQDRRQPLAKNIQYF TGCAGTGCTAGCCAGGACAGGAGACAGCCTCTCGCCAAAAACATCCAGTACTTC
many TRBJ1-2 - TRBV12-3/TRBV12-4 CASSLTGRSGYTF TGTGCCAGCAGTTTAACCGGTCGTTCGGGCTACACCTTC
many TRBJ1-5 TRBD1 TRBV12-3/TRBV12-4 CASSPDRASNQPQHF TGTGCCAGCAGCCCGGACAGGGCGAGCAATCAGCCCCAGCATTTT
- TRBJ1-2 TRBD1 TRBV30 CAWSLGQRGLYYTF TGTGCCTGGAGCCTGGGACAGCGCGGTCTCTACTACACCTTC
few TRBJ1-2 TRBD1 TRBV5-5 CASSIPQGTDNYGYTF TGTGCCAGCAGCATTCCACAGGGGACGGATAACTATGGCTACACCTTC
- TRBJ2-7 TRBD1 TRBV20-1 CSACRDSPYEQYF TGCAGTGCTTGCCGGGACAGCCCCTACGAGCAGTACTTC
- TRBJ2-7 TRBD1 TRBV20-1 CSARSGQGEQYF TGCAGTGCTAGATCAGGACAGGGAGAGCAGTACTTC
- TRBJ2-7 - TRBV5-1 CASSSTGTSTYEQYF TGCGCCAGCAGCTCGACCGGGACGTCAACCTACGAGCAGTACTTC
many TRBJ1-6 - TRBV6-2/TRBV6-3 CASRGGNSPLHF TGTGCCAGCAGGGGCGGCAATTCACCCCTCCACTTT
few TRBJ2-7 TRBD1 TRBV28 CASRSGTVSCEQYF TGTGCCAGCAGGTCCGGGACAGTCTCCTGCGAGCAGTACTTC
many TRBJ1-6 TRBD1 TRBV20-1 CSAPPTGLDSPLHF TGCAGTGCTCCGCCGACAGGGCTCGATTCACCCCTCCACTTT
few TRBJ2-7 - TRBV29-1 CSVVSGARYEQYF TGCAGCGTTGTTTCGGGAGCGAGGTACGAGCAGTACTTC
- TRBJ2-2 TRBD1 TRBV30 CAWSVRTGGNTGELFF TGTGCCTGGAGTGTAAGGACAGGGGGTAACACCGGGGAGCTGTTTTTT
- TRBJ1-1 - TRBV28 CASSFFVGTGMNTEAFF TGTGCCAGCAGTTTCTTTGTGGGGACGGGAATGAACACTGAAGCTTTCTTT
many TRBJ2-7 TRBD2 TRBV2 CASSGGVAGGRSYEQYF TGTGCCAGCAGTGGTGGCGTAGCGGGAGGCCGTAGTTACGAGCAGTACTTC
few TRBJ1-2 - TRBV20-1 CSAPTDSYYGYTF TGCAGTGCCCCCACCGACAGCTACTATGGCTACACCTTC
many TRBJ2-7 TRBD2 TRBV11-2 CASSLVAGHEQYF TGTGCCAGCAGCTTAGTAGCGGGACACGAGCAGTACTTC
- TRBJ1-5 - TRBV6-2/TRBV6-3 CASSSLSGPYTNQPQHF TGTGCCAGCAGTTCCCTATCGGGGCCCTACACCAATCAGCCCCAGCATTTT
- TRBJ2-5 TRBD1 TRBV7-2 CASNLGQDRQETQYF TGTGCCAGCAACCTGGGACAGGATCGACAAGAGACCCAGTACTTC
once TRBJ2-7 TRBD2 TRBV4-2 CASSQGGLRGYEQYF TGTGCCAGCAGCCAAGGGGGACTACGGGGCTACGAGCAGTACTTC
few TRBJ2-5 TRBD1 TRBV11-2 CASSFTGGRFQETQYF TGTGCCAGCAGCTTCACAGGGGGCCGCTTCCAAGAGACCCAGTACTTC
- TRBJ2-2 - TRBV20-1 CSARRTTGAGTGELFF TGCAGTGCTAGGCGTACAACAGGTGCGGGCACCGGGGAGCTGTTTTTT
few TRBJ2-5 TRBD2 TRBV27 CASSSGRALETQYF TGTGCCAGCAGTAGCGGGAGGGCCTTAGAGACCCAGTACTTC
many TRBJ2-5 - TRBV2 CASTRNRAEETQYF TGTGCCAGCACGAGGAACAGGGCTGAAGAGACCCAGTACTTC
- TRBJ1-6 TRBD1 TRBV18 CASSPNAQTGYSPLHF TGTGCCAGCTCACCAAACGCGCAGACAGGGTATTCACCCCTCCACTTT
- TRBJ1-2 TRBD1 TRBV2 CASSQNPGTGDGYTF TGTGCCAGCAGCCAAAACCCCGGGACAGGGGATGGCTACACCTTC
- TRBJ1-2 - TRBV10-3 CASLGTPFGYTF TGTGCCAGCCTCGGGACTCCTTTCGGCTACACCTTC
- TRBJ1-5 - TRBV12-3/TRBV12-4 CASRPNTQGSNQPQHF TGTGCCAGCAGACCGAACACCCAGGGTAGCAATCAGCCCCAGCATTTT
many TRBJ2-7 TRBD2 TRBV6-8 CASRGSGSFYEQYF TGTGCCAGCAGAGGAAGCGGGAGTTTTTACGAGCAGTACTTC
many TRBJ2-5 - TRBV2 CASSRGRNLETQYF TGTGCCAGCTCGCGGGGGCGGAATCTAGAGACCCAGTACTTC
- TRBJ1-1 - TRBV19 CASSISKNTEAFF TGTGCCAGTAGTATTAGTAAGAACACTGAAGCTTTCTTT
- TRBJ1-1 - TRBV30 CAWRGAMNTEAFF TGTGCCTGGAGGGGGGCCATGAACACTGAAGCTTTCTTT
few TRBJ1-5 - TRBV20-1 CSARSARGNQPQHF TGCAGTGCTAGATCGGCCCGGGGGAATCAGCCCCAGCATTTT
- TRBJ2-7 TRBD2 TRBV10-3 CAISSGTSGVYEQYF TGTGCCATCAGTTCCGGGACTAGCGGGGTCTACGAGCAGTACTTC
many TRBJ1-1 - TRBV12-3/TRBV12-4 CASSFPEQGRNTEAFF TGTGCCAGCAGTTTCCCAGAGCAGGGGCGGAACACTGAAGCTTTCTTT
few TRBJ2-7 - TRBV29-1 CSVGGGNPEQYF TGCAGCGTGGGTGGGGGAAATCCTGAGCAGTACTTC
many TRBJ2-7 - TRBV2 CASSDRASRSYEQYF TGTGCCAGCAGTGATCGGGCTAGCCGGTCCTACGAGCAGTACTTC
few TRBJ1-1 TRBD1 TRBV9 CASSRRDRVNTEAFF TGTGCCAGCAGCAGACGGGACAGGGTGAACACTGAAGCTTTCTTT
many TRBJ1-1 TRBD1 TRBV6-1 CASRRPGQGAMNTEAFF TGTGCCAGCAGGCGACCGGGACAGGGGGCGATGAACACTGAAGCTTTCTTT
few TRBJ2-5 - TRBV20-1 CSARDRGRQTQYF TGCAGTGCTAGAGATAGGGGACGGCAGACCCAGTACTTC
- TRBJ2-7 TRBD2 TRBV19 CASSPRTSGRLAYEQYF TGTGCCAGTAGTCCGCGGACTAGCGGGAGGTTGGCCTACGAGCAGTACTTC
- TRBJ1-1 - TRBV20-1 CSASKGDFWGTEAFF TGCAGTGCTAGTAAGGGTGATTTTTGGGGCACTGAAGCTTTCTTT
- TRBJ2-7 TRBD1 TRBV7-3 CASSLRDRGRHYEQYF TGTGCCAGCAGCTTAAGGGACAGGGGACGCCACTACGAGCAGTACTTC